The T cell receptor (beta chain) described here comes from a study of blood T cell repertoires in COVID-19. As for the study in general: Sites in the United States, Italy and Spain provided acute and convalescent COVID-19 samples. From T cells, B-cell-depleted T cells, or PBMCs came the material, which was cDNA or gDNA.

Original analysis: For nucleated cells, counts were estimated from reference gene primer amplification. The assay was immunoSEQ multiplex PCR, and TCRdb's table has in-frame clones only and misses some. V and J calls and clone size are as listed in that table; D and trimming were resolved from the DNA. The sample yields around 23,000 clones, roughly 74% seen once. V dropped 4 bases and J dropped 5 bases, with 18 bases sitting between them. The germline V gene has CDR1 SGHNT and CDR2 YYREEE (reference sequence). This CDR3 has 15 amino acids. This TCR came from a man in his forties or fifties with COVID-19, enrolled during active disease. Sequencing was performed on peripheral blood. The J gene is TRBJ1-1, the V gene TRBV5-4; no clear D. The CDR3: CASSLMISGKTEAFF. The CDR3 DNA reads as TGTGCCAGCAGCCTGATGATCTCGGGTAAGACTGAAGCTTTCTTT.